These T cell receptor beta chains were read from a single sample in a study of T cell responses to AZD1222 COVID-19 vaccine. Libraries were prepared by immunoSEQ multiplex PCR; TCRdb keeps only in-frame clonotypes and omits some of them. The data show some 150,000 clones, with 70% to 90% seen just once and around 8% held by the top ten. The source material was peripheral blood, sampled 28 days after the second dose of the MenACWY control vaccine. All receptors derive from an adult who received the MenACWY meningococcal vaccine as a control. CDR3s include the opening cysteine and the closing phenylalanine or tryptophan. Not every row has a clone size; where given, it reads once, few, many or a size class.

v_call: TRBV27
clone_size: .
cdr3_aa: CASSPTGTETLWPQHF

v_call: TRBV29-1
clone_size: .
cdr3_aa: CSVGGRAGGGNEQFF

v_call: TRBV15
clone_size: .
cdr3_aa: CATSRAGSGQPQHF

v_call: TRBV19
clone_size: .
cdr3_aa: CASHRGRMYF

v_call: TRBV27
clone_size: .
cdr3_aa: CASSSTSSGNEQFF

v_call: TRBV6-5
clone_size: .
cdr3_aa: CASSYNGNQPQHF

v_call: TRBV29-1
clone_size: .
cdr3_aa: CSVRTDSYEQYF

v_call: TRBV2
clone_size: .
cdr3_aa: CARGGGTTDTQYF

v_call: TRBV19
clone_size: few
cdr3_aa: CASSQGLAGLNEQFF

v_call: TRBV4-3
clone_size: .
cdr3_aa: CASSQDSQFSYNEQFF

v_call: TRBV7-5
clone_size: .
cdr3_aa: CVRSLAPAGASTDTQYF

v_call: TRBV9
clone_size: .
cdr3_aa: CASSARISGELFF

v_call: TRBV27
clone_size: few
cdr3_aa: CASSLSWQDEQYF